These 19 T cell receptor beta chains share one sample of origin, sequenced in a study of cytomegalovirus exposure and HLA in healthy donors. The primer mix had 60 Vbeta and 13 Jbeta primers. Produced via immunoSEQ multiplex PCR; TCRdb's table is partial and in-frame only. The sample lists approximately 120,000 clones; approximately 17% were seen once. The source material was PBMCs. The receptor source for this set is a female donor in good health and CMV-seropositive.

V gene TRBV19 combines with J gene TRBJ2-2; 8 bases line up with TRBD1. Looked up from germline, CDR1 is LNHDA and CDR2 is SQIVND (reference sequence). The junction had 11 bases not matched to a gene; V was cut back by 4 bases and J by 1 base. The CDR3 is 18 residues long. CDR3 amino acids: CASSNSAPGTGNTGELFF. In nucleotides, the CDR3 is TGTGCCAGTAGTAACTCCGCTCCCGGGACAGGGAACACCGGGGAGCTGTTTTTT.

V and J are TRBV15 and TRBJ2-3; D is unclear. Trimming stripped 4 bases from V and 2 bases from J, with 19 bases between. The V gene's germline CDR1 is LNHNV and CDR2 YYDKDF (reference sequence). This CDR3 comprises 17 residues. The CDR3 sequence: CATSTTLGYTPTDTQYF. In DNA form, the CDR3 reads TGTGCCACCAGCACAACCTTGGGCTATACCCCCACAGATACGCAGTATTTT. Looking up the rest from reference TRBV15 and TRBJ2-3 gives the full variable domain: DAMVIQNPRYQVTQFGKPVTLSCSQTLNHNVMYWYQQKSSQAPKLLFHYYDKDFNNEADTPDNFQSRRPNTSFCFLDIRSPGLGDTAMYLCATSTTLGYTPTDTQYFGPGTRLTVL.

This clone has a handful of counts. The chain links TRBV4-2 to TRBJ1-5; TRBD1 matches 9 bases. Looked up from germline, CDR1 is LGHNA and CDR2 is YNFKEQ. This CDR3 comprises 15 residues. The trim removed 10 bases at V and 0 bases at J, leaving 7 bases unmatched. The CDR3 bases are TGTGCCACAAAATGGACAGGGGATAGCAATCAGCCCCAGCATTTT. Protein: CATKWTGDSNQPQHF.

The chain joins TRBV7-8 to TRBJ2-7; D gene ambiguous. Germline V gene data show CDR1 as SGHVS and CDR2 as FQNEAQ. Trimming stripped 1 base from V and 3 bases from J, with 4 bases between. The CDR3 has 12 residues. CDR3 nucleotides: TGTGCCAGCAGCTTAGTCGGCTACGAGCAGTACTTC. This translates into CASSLVGYEQYF. The variable domain in full, with the rest retrieved from reference TRBV7-8 and TRBJ2-7, is GAGVSQSPRYKVAKRGQDVALRCDPISGHVSLFWYQQALGQGPEFLTYFQNEAQLDKSGLPSDRFFAERPEGSVSTLKIQRTQQEDSAVYLCASSLVGYEQYFGPGTRLTVT.

Only a few counts were recorded for this clone. CDR3 residues: CASRRGNQPQHF. The CDR3 DNA follows: TGTGCCAGCAGGAGGGGGAATCAGCCCCAGCATTTT. V usage is TRBV6-1 and J usage is TRBJ1-5; D may be TRBD1 (6 bases). This CDR3 has 12 amino acids. Trimming stripped 6 bases from V and 4 bases from J, with 7 bases between. The germline V gene has CDR1 MNHNS and CDR2 SASEGT.

This chain links TRBV10-3 with TRBJ2-1; D is unresolved. Germline V gives CDR1 ENHRY, CDR2 SYGVKD. V shed 0 bases and J shed 10 bases, with 4 bases lying between them. CDR3 length equals 11 residues. The CDR3 sequence: CAISESIEQFF. CDR3 DNA sequence: TGTGCCATCAGTGAGTCCATCGAGCAGTTCTTC.

The chain is built from TRBV9 and TRBJ2-7; D possibly corresponds to TRBD2 (6 bases). Germline CDR1 is SGDLS and CDR2 is YYNGEE. V gave up 4 bases and J gave up 2 bases, with 13 bases separating them. The CDR3 is 14 residues long. CDR3 sequence reads: CASSPRGGTYEQYF. The CDR3, as DNA: TGTGCCAGCAGCCCCCGGGGCGGGACCTACGAGCAGTACTTC. Using reference TRBV9 and TRBJ2-7 for the parts outside the CDR3, the full variable domain is DSGVTQTPKHLITATGQRVTLRCSPRSGDLSVYWYQQSLDQGLQFLIQYYNGEERAKGNILERFSAQQFPDLHSELNLSSLELGDSALYFCASSPRGGTYEQYFGPGTRLTVT.

J is TRBJ2-3 and V is TRBV7-6, with D tentatively TRBD2 (6 bases). Trimming pared 2 bases from V and 6 bases from J, leaving 12 bases between. The germline CDR1 and CDR2 sequences are SGHVS and FNYEAQ. This CDR3 has 14 amino acids. CDR3 residues: CASSLSGVADTQYF. CDR3 DNA: TGTGCCAGCAGCTTATCGGGAGTGGCGGATACGCAGTATTTT.

This clone has only a few counts. The chain joins TRBV15 to TRBJ2-6; possibly TRBD1 for D (5 bases). V was cut by 0 bases and J by 0 bases, with 9 bases left in between. The CDR3 has 17 amino acids. Germline CDR1 and CDR2: LNHNV and YYDKDF (reference sequence). For the CDR3, the DNA is TGTGCCACCAGCAGAGATCTGCAGGGCTCTGGGGCCAACGTCCTGACTTTC. Encoded protein: CATSRDLQGSGANVLTF.

The chain employs TRBV25-1 and TRBJ2-7; 7 bases line up with TRBD1. Germline assignment: CDR1 MGHDK and CDR2 SYGVNS. The CDR3 is 14 amino acids. Trimming cost V 6 bases and J 3 bases; bases outside gene matches: 8. The chain's CDR3 is CASREGTVDYEQYF. The CDR3 DNA sequence: TGTGCCAGCAGAGAAGGGACAGTAGACTACGAGCAGTACTTC.

This chain uses TRBV12-5 with TRBJ2-5; D perhaps matches TRBD2 (6 bases). The CDR3 runs to 15 residues. V was clipped by 1 base and J by 5 bases, with 14 bases between them. Germline V gives CDR1 LGHNT, CDR2 FRNRAP. The chain's CDR3 is CASGLGRELSETQYF. The CDR3 bases are TGTGCTAGTGGTTTGGGGAGGGAATTGAGCGAGACCCAGTACTTC.

The sample holds a few counts of this clone. The rearrangement uses TRBV2 and TRBJ2-7, with 12 bases identical to TRBD2. There are 13 residues in the CDR3. Germline V gene sequence: CDR1 SNHLY, CDR2 FYNNEI. After removal of 8 bases from V and 2 bases from J, the junction contained 1 base not matched to a gene. This chain's CDR3 is CASRLAGAYEQYF. The CDR3 DNA sequence: TGTGCCAGCCGACTAGCGGGAGCCTACGAGCAGTACTTC.

This clone was seen a few times. The CDR3 region has the DNA TGCGCCAGCAGTGAGTTGGGCCATACGCAGTATTTT. Protein sequence: CASSELGHTQYF. V gene TRBV10-1 combines with J gene TRBJ2-3; D is unresolved. Trimming took 1 base from V and 7 from J, leaving 6 bases between them. CDR1 is WNHNN, CDR2 SYGVQD, per germline (reference sequence). This CDR3 is 12 amino acids long.

J is TRBJ2-7 and V is TRBV18; D gene unclear. Trimming stripped 3 bases from V and 3 bases from J, with 12 bases between. The CDR3 has 14 amino acids. Germline lookup yields CDR1 KGHSH and CDR2 LQKENI. CDR3 loop: CASSPGKGDYEQYF. In DNA, the CDR3 is TGTGCCAGCTCACCGGGTAAAGGAGACTACGAGCAGTACTTC.

This clone appeared a few times. The CDR3 bases are TGCGCCAGCAGACTAGCCCCTTTCTACAATGAGCAGTTCTTC. It yields the protein CASRLAPFYNEQFF. The chain is built from TRBV5-1 and TRBJ2-1; a possible D gene is TRBD2 (6 bases). The germline V and J ends were trimmed by 5 bases and 3 bases, with 12 bases remaining between them. Germline-derived CDR1 and CDR2 are SGHRS and YFSETQ. The length of the CDR3 is 14 residues. Combining the CDR3 with reference TRBV5-1 and TRBJ2-1 gives the whole variable domain KAGVTQTPRYLIKTRGQQVTLSCSPISGHRSVSWYQQTPGQGLQFLFEYFSETQRNKGNFPGRFSGRQFSNSRSEMNVSTLELGDSALYLCASRLAPFYNEQFFGPGTRLTVL.

The chain carries TRBV6-1 and TRBJ2-7, with a weak D call TRBD2 (6 bases). Deletions cut 7 bases from V and 7 bases from J, with 14 bases between. The CDR3 sequence is 12 residues long. Germline values: CDR1 MNHNS, CDR2 SASEGT. The CDR3: CASTRTEGEQYF. CDR3 sequence (DNA): TGTGCCAGCACCCGAACGGAGGGGGAGCAGTACTTC.

The rearrangement uses TRBV4-2 and TRBJ1-1; D possibly corresponds to TRBD1 (5 bases). Germline lookup yields CDR1 LGHNA and CDR2 YNFKEQ. The CDR3 spans 19 residues. Trimming left V 2 bases short and J 1 base short, with 23 bases between. The CDR3 reads CASSQRPGGGIPWNTEAFF. The DNA for the CDR3 is TGTGCCAGCAGCCAACGTCCGGGGGGAGGCATCCCTTGGAACACTGAAGCTTTCTTT.

The CDR3 loop is CASSTSGQRNEKLFF. CDR3 sequence (DNA): TGTGCCAGCAGCACCTCGGGACAAAGAAATGAAAAACTGTTTTTT. This chain uses TRBV9 with TRBJ1-4; possible D gene TRBD1, 6 bases. Germline V gene sequence: CDR1 SGDLS, CDR2 YYNGEE. Trimming took off 4 bases at V and 5 bases at J, with 15 bases between the two ends. This CDR3 has 15 amino acids.

V usage is TRBV28 and J usage is TRBJ1-2; D is possibly TRBD1 (5 bases). Germline CDR1 is MDHEN and CDR2 is SYDVKM. V was cut by 8 bases and J by 3 bases, with 16 bases left in between. The CDR3 contains 14 residues. The CDR3 protein is CASLKAPRDYGYTF. The CDR3 DNA reads TGTGCCAGCCTAAAGGCCCCCAGGGACTATGGCTACACCTTC.